The 10 T cell receptor beta chains in this list originate from one sample, sequenced in a study of patients and donors after allogeneic stem cell transplantation. TCRdb reprocessed the RT-PCR reads via MiXCR and lists one record per CDR3 protein. The sample records roughly 880,000 distinct CDR3 sequences, around 17% being singletons. The sequenced sample consisted of blood, either unsorted or a sorted T cell fraction (not recorded which). All receptors derive from a human donor who was either an allogeneic HSCT recipient or a stem cell or donor lymphocyte infusion donor (not recorded which). It is not recorded whose cells these are; they may come from a transplant donor.

This clonotype occurred a few times. The chain joins TRBV10-3 to TRBJ1-5; unclear D gene. V dropped 4 bases and J dropped 1 base, with 8 bases sitting between them. Germline CDR1 is ENHRY and CDR2 is SYGVKD. This CDR3 is 14 amino acids long. The CDR3 spells CAISGARSNQPQHF. The CDR3 region has the DNA TGTGCCATCAGTGGGGCAAGAAGCAATCAGCCCCAGCATTTT.

The genes are TRBV20-1 and TRBJ2-7, with 11 bases aligning to TRBD2. In germline, CDR1 is DFQATT, CDR2 SNEGSKA (reference sequence). The CDR3 runs to 15 residues. J was trimmed by 1 base and V by 3 bases; bases with no gene match: 5. As DNA, the CDR3 is TGCAGTGCTAGCAGTGGGACTAGCGGATCCTACGAGCAGTACTTC. Amino acids: CSASSGTSGSYEQYF.

The J gene is TRBJ1-4, the V gene TRBV3-1; unclear D gene. Trimming removed 4 bases at V and 3 bases at J, with 15 bases between. From germline, CDR1 is LGHDT and CDR2 YNNKEL (reference sequence). This CDR3 has 16 amino acids. As DNA, the CDR3 is TGTGCCAGCAGCCCTCTCTCGTCCGGACCTAATGAAAAACTGTTTTTT. Its protein is CASSPLSSGPNEKLFF.

The chain employs TRBV11-2 and TRBJ2-2; 8 positions agree with TRBD1. Looked up from germline, CDR1 is SGHAT and CDR2 is FQNNGV. This CDR3 is 15 amino acids long. With 6 bases clipped from V and 5 bases from J, the junction kept 8 bases outside the gene matches. The CDR3 is CASRWTGRMTGELFF. DNA of the CDR3: TGTGCCAGCAGGTGGACAGGGCGGATGACCGGGGAGCTGTTTTTT. Looking up the rest from reference TRBV11-2 and TRBJ2-2 gives the full variable domain: EAGVAQSPRYKIIEKRQSVAFWCNPISGHATLYWYQQILGQGPKLLIQFQNNGVVDDSQLPKDRFSAERLKGVDSTLKIQPAKLEDSAVYLCASRWTGRMTGELFFGEGSRLTVL.

The chain has TRBV20-1 and TRBJ2-1; D is undetermined. The CDR3 is 12 residues long. Germline loops: CDR1 DFQATT, CDR2 SNEGSKA (reference sequence). Trimming left V 2 bases short and J 0 bases short, with 2 bases between. Written as DNA, the CDR3 is TGCAGTGCTAGACTCTCCTACAATGAGCAGTTCTTC. This sequence encodes CSARLSYNEQFF.

This clonotype was observed a few times. The CDR3 region is CASSVGIQGGAGANVLTF. The CDR3 coding sequence is TGTGCCAGCAGCGTAGGCATACAGGGAGGGGCTGGGGCCAACGTCCTGACTTTC. The chain carries TRBV9 and TRBJ2-6; tentative D call: TRBD2 (7 bases). The V end was cut by 0 bases, the J end by 2 bases, with 15 bases between. The CDR3 has 18 residues. From germline, CDR1 is SGDLS and CDR2 YYNGEE. The full variable domain, with the rest looked up from reference TRBV9 and TRBJ2-6, is DSGVTQTPKHLITATGQRVTLRCSPRSGDLSVYWYQQSLDQGLQFLIQYYNGEERAKGNILERFSAQQFPDLHSELNLSSLELGDSALYFCASSVGIQGGAGANVLTFGAGSRLTVL.

This clonotype has more than one count but fewer than ten. As DNA, the CDR3 is TGTGCCATCAGTGACTCGGACGCCCGGGATGAGCAGTTCTTC. Residues: CAISDSDARDEQFF. The chain carries TRBV10-3 and TRBJ2-1; no reliable D call. The CDR3 length is 14 residues. The V and J ends lost 3 bases and 8 bases respectively, with 14 bases between them. Germline-derived CDR1 and CDR2 are ENHRY and SYGVKD.

The rearrangement links TRBV20-1 to TRBJ2-2; D possibly corresponds to TRBD2 (7 bases). Germline V CDR1 and CDR2: DFQATT, SNEGSKA (reference sequence). V was pared by 6 bases and J by 4 bases, with 15 bases between. This CDR3 has 14 amino acids. The CDR3 here is CSAHGGGPTGELFF. CDR3 sequence (DNA): TGCAGTGCCCATGGGGGGGGCCCCACCGGGGAGCTGTTTTTT.

This clonotype was observed a handful of times. The chain combines TRBV5-1 with TRBJ1-6; D gene ambiguous. V was shortened by 4 bases and J by 4 bases, with 12 bases between the two germline ends. Germline CDR1 SGHRS, CDR2 YFSETQ. The CDR3 covers 15 residues. This CDR3 reads CASSPMGEYNSPLHF. As DNA, the CDR3 is TGCGCCAGCAGCCCGATGGGCGAGTATAATTCACCCCTCCACTTT.

This clonotype was detected ten times or more. V gene TRBV15 combines with J gene TRBJ2-3, with D unresolved. V gave up 0 bases and J gave up 2 bases, with 12 bases separating them. From germline, CDR1 is LNHNV and CDR2 YYDKDF (reference sequence). The length of the CDR3 is 16 residues. This chain's CDR3 is CATSREGGRVTDTQYF. The DNA of the CDR3 is TGTGCCACCAGCAGAGAGGGTGGAAGGGTCACAGATACGCAGTATTTT.